This is a list of T cell receptor beta chains from one sample in a study of OX40 agonist ivuxolimab in advanced cancers. TCRdb's table, derived via immunoSEQ multiplex PCR, lists solely in-frame clones and lacks some. Counted here are some 150,000 clones, approximately 94% occurring once; the ten biggest clones make up more than 1%. Sequenced material: CD4+ or CD8+ T cells sorted from blood, taken in a trial of the OX40 agonist ivuxolimab. The receptor set was obtained from an adult with an advanced solid tumor such as melanoma, head and neck, liver or kidney cancer. Both conserved end residues are part of each CDR3.

TRBV5-5 | CASSLAGPQGNTQYF
TRBV7-9 | CASSPEATTDTQYF
TRBV7-2 | CASSFTGGLVTEAFF
TRBV6-6 | CASRYRDRDNQPQHF
TRBV10-3 | CAISEPGAQSSTDTQYF
TRBV4-3 | CASSLGTSAYNEQFF
TRBV5-4 | CASSLAQMQETQYF
TRBV9 | CASSANTYNEQFF
TRBV9 | CASSVVGTYNEQFF
TRBV15 | CATSVPGQRNYEQYF
TRBV9 | CASSSGDSLHF
TRBV7-2 | CASSLARLVSANEQFF
TRBV5-4 | CASSFDPGVGNTIYF
TRBV2 | CASRGLAGASSYEQYF
TRBV7-3 | CASSTSGTSGSEQFF
TRBV28 | CASSLLDRGQNGDTQYF
TRBV7-2 | CASSLGQGNTIYF
TRBV2 | CASSDRGDSPLHF
TRBV19 | CASSIGIDEQFF
TRBV5-5 | CASRTGEWSPLHF
TRBV7-2 | CASSLYRGDTEAFF
TRBV5-1 | CASRREGHGEQFF
TRBV25-1 | CASSESKRGTYEQYF
TRBV30 | CAWSVGGGDTQYF
TRBV28 | CASSLINSDNEQFF
TRBV7-9 | CASSFSSGGNEQFF